This T cell receptor beta chain was identified during a study of T cells in Graves' hyperthyroidism and ophthalmopathy. Whole-study results and caveats: The model identified upcoming ophthalmopathy a median about 7.1 months ahead of onset.

Not enrolled were patients with uncontrolled infection, other autoimmune disease, pregnancy or lactation. The CDR3 spans 15 residues. The ends lost 0 bases at V and 0 bases at J; junction bases unmatched: 1. Germline assignment: CDR1 SGHTA and CDR2 FQGNSA. TCR beta CDR3 regions were amplified from RNA transcripts. The TCR CDR3 was amplified in a first-round RT-PCR using the HTBI primer set. MiXCR was run by TCRdb on the multiplex PCR reads, yielding one entry per CDR3 protein. The table has 690,000 or so distinct CDR3 sequences, around 20% seen once; the top ten hold around 15%. Concerning this clonotype itself: Its antigen is currently unknown.

Specimen: blood. This receptor was obtained from a woman in her forties or fifties with Graves' hyperthyroidism that later progressed to Graves' ophthalmopathy. The chain is built from TRBV7-2 and TRBJ1-2; 7 nucleotides align to TRBD1. CDR3 amino acids: CASSLATGANYGYTF. The CDR3 bases are TGTGCCAGCAGCTTAGCAACAGGGGCTAACTATGGCTACACCTTC.